This TCR beta chain was obtained from a study of T-cell reconstitution after alpha-beta-depleted transplantation in children. General study findings and limits: From newly produced T cells came most of the T-cell counts and diversity one year after transplant. Elevated TCRbeta diversity at day 60 was traced, in some patients, to surviving recipient T cells and thymic progenitors. After transplant, at about two months, alpha-beta T cells were reportedly derived from several hundred expanded graft clones.

The CDR3 covers 15 residues. Germline CDR1 reads SGHTA; CDR2 reads FQGNSA. Trimming removed 4 bases from V and 4 bases from J; junction bases left unmatched: 2. Unique molecular identifiers were incorporated into the prepared TCRbeta library. MiXCR, applied by TCRdb to the PCR reads, yields one record per CDR3 protein. The repertoire consists of approximately 30,000 distinct CDR3 sequences, with about 6.2% occurring once and the leading ten covering 5.5% to 8%. This clonotype was seen at least ten times. Its antigen is currently unknown. The TCR comes from a male patient younger than 18 who had a stem cell transplant for acute myeloid leukemia, so the T cells may come from the graft donor. This specimen consisted of PBMCs, mostly from graft donor cells, obtained 180 days after TCRalphabeta/CD19-depleted stem cell transplant. The chain has TRBV7-2 and TRBJ2-1; 12 bases are a match to TRBD2. Written as DNA, the CDR3 is TGTGCCAGCAGCTCAGGACTAGCGGGGTACAATGAGCAGTTCTTC. Translated, it gives CASSSGLAGYNEQFF.